These T cell receptor beta chains were read from a single sample in a study of CD8 T cells in Susac syndrome. TCRdb passed the immunoSEQ multiplex PCR reads through MiXCR, listing each CDR3 protein once. This table holds approximately 170,000 distinct CDR3 sequences, under 95% found once. Sequencing was done on a sample of CD4+ T cells from PBMCs. Receptor source: a human donor in good health. CDR3s leave out the opening cysteine and the closing phenylalanine or tryptophan.

v_call	j_call	cdr3_aa
TRBV29-1	TRBJ2-2	SVRRAGTGIGELF
TRBV7-8	TRBJ1-3	ASSFNRVRGNTIY
TRBV29-1	TRBJ2-7	SVGSADEQY
TRBV2	TRBJ1-1	ASSPETYTEAF
TRBV12-3/TRBV12-4	TRBJ2-2	ASSSPFRGVGELF
TRBV3-1	TRBJ2-5	ASSHSASGGRLETQY
TRBV6-2/TRBV6-3	TRBJ2-2	ASTTYTGELF
TRBV27	TRBJ2-1	STGQLIYNEQF
TRBV12-3/TRBV12-4	TRBJ2-5	ASSTTDREETQY
TRBV24-1	TRBJ2-2	ATGQGGTGELF
TRBV5-1	TRBJ2-3	ASSLYAADTQY
TRBV5-1	TRBJ2-1	ASSLEGTPVDEQF
TRBV5-1	TRBJ2-7	ASSFGGAGEQY
TRBV5-1	TRBJ2-2	ASSPGGRNGELF
TRBV5-6	TRBJ1-2	ASSIRGGYT
TRBV20-1	TRBJ2-1	SASSGTSGGYNEQF
TRBV6-1	TRBJ2-7	ASSEVRDSSYEQY
TRBV6-5	TRBJ1-1	ASRQQSNTEAF
TRBV5-1	TRBJ2-5	ASSTGTGFQETQY
TRBV2	TRBJ1-2	ASSAGLFYGYT
TRBV20-1	TRBJ2-7	SAAREGGGEQY
TRBV7-6	TRBJ2-1	ASSLWGSRYNEQF
TRBV6-5	TRBJ1-3	ASSYSKFTGNTIY
TRBV30	TRBJ1-6	AWSRQGDDSPLH
TRBV5-4	TRBJ2-1	ASSLPGGPYNEQF
TRBV9	TRBJ1-2	ASSDHRDSHGYT